The 3 T cell receptor beta chains given below trace back to one sample, sequenced in a study of cytomegalovirus exposure and HLA in healthy donors. The assay was immunoSEQ multiplex PCR, and TCRdb's table has in-frame clones only and misses some. Of 150,000 to 200,000 clones listed, approximately 83% are singletons. The source material was PBMCs. These receptors originate from a woman younger than 30 in good health and CMV-seropositive.

This chain connects TRBV4-2 to TRBJ2-2, with D perhaps matching TRBD2 (6 bases). The V end lost 1 base, the J end lost 0 bases, and 9 bases lay between the germline ends. CDR1 is LGHNA and CDR2 is YNFKEQ in the germline V gene. The CDR3 covers 16 residues. CDR3 nucleotide sequence: TGTGCCAGCAGCCAAGTTCGCGGGGCGAACACCGGGGAGCTGTTTTTT. Protein product: CASSQVRGANTGELFF.

This chain connects TRBV27 to TRBJ1-6; no firm D call. In germline, CDR1 is MNHEY, CDR2 SMNVEV (reference sequence). V lost 3 bases and J 6 bases, leaving 12 bases between the germline ends. The CDR3 contains 15 residues. CDR3 loop: CASSLASGVNSPLHF. The CDR3 bases are TGTGCCAGCAGTTTGGCGAGCGGGGTTAATTCACCCCTCCACTTT.

This chain joins TRBV2 and TRBJ1-3, with 9 bases matching TRBD1. From germline, CDR1 is SNHLY and CDR2 FYNNEI. J gave up 4 bases and V 6 bases, and 10 bases lay outside the gene matches. The CDR3 totals 16 residues. The CDR3 region is CASSGPKQGAGNTIYF. The CDR3 DNA sequence: TGTGCCAGCAGCGGCCCTAAACAGGGGGCGGGAAACACCATATATTTT.